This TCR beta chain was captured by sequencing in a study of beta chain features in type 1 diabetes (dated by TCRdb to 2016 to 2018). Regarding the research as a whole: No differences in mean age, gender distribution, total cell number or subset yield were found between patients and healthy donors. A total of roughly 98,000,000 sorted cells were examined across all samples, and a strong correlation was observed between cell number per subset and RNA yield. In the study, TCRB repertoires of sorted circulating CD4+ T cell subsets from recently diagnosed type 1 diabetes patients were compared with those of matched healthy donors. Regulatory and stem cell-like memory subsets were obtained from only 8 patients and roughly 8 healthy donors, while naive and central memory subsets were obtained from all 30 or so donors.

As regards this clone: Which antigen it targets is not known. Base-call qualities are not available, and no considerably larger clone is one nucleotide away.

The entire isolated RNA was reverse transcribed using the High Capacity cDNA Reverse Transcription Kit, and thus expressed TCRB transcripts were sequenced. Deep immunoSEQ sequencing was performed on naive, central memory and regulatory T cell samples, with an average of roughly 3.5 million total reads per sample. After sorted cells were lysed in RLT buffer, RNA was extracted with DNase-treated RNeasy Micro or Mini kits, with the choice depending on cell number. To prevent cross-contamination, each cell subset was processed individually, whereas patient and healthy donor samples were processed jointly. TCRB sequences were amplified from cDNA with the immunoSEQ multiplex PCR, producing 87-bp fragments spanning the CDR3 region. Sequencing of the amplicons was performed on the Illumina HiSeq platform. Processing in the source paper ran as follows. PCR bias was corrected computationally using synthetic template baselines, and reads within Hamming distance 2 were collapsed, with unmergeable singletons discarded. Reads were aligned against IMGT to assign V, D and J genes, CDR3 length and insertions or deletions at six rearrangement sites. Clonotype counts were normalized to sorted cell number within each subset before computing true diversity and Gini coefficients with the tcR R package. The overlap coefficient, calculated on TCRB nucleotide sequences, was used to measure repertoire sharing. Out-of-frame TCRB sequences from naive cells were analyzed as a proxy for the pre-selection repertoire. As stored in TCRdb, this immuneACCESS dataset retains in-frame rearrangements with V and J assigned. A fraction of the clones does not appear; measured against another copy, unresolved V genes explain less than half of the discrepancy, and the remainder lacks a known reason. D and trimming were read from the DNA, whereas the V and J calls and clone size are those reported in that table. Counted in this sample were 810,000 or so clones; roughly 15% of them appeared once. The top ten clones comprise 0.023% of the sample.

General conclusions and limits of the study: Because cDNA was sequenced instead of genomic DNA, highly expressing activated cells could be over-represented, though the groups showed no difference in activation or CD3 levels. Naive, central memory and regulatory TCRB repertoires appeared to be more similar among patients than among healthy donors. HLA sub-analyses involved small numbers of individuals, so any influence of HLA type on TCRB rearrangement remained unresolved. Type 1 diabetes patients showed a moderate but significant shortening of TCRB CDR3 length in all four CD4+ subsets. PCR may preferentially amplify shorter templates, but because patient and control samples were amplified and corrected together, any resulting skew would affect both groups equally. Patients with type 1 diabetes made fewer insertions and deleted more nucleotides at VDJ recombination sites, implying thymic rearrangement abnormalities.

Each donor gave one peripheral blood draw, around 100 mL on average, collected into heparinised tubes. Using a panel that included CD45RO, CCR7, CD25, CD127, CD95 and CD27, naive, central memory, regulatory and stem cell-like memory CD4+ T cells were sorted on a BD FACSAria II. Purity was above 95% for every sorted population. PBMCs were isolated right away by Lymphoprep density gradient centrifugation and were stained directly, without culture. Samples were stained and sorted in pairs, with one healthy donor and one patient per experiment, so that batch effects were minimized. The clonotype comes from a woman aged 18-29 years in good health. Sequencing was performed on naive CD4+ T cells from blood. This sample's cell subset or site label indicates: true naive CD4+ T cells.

The CDR3 loop reads CASSWPSGRPTYEQYF. The nucleotides read TGTGCCAGCAGTTGGCCTAGCGGGAGGCCCACCTACGAGCAGTACTTC. The chain is encoded by TRBV6-6 joined to TRBJ2-7, with 11 junctional bases fitting TRBD2. From its cysteine to its phenylalanine, the CDR3 spans 16 amino acids. Solely the CDR3 DNA is kept, with 48 bases framed from the first base. Trimming leaves V shorter by 4 bases and J shorter by 2 bases, with the junction holding 7 bases beyond the gene matches. The germline V gene (reference sequence) provides CDR1 MNHNY and CDR2 SVGAGI.